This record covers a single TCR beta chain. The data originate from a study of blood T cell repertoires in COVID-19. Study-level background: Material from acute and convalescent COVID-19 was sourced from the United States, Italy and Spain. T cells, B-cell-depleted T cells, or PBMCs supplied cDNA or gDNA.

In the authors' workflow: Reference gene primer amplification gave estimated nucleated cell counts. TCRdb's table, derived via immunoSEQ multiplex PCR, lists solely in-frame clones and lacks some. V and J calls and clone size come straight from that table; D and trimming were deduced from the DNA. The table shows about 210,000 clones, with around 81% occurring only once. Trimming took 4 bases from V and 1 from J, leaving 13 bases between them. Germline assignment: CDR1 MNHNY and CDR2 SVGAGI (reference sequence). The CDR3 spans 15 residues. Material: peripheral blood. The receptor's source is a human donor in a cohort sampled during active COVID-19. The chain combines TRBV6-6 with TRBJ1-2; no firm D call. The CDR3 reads CASSLGPGGNYGYTF. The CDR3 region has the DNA TGTGCCAGCAGTTTAGGTCCCGGAGGTAACTATGGCTACACCTTC.